The 15 T cell receptor beta chains below all came from one sample that was sequenced in a study of human T cells and chemical hapten exposure. MiXCR was run by TCRdb on the 5' RACE reads, yielding one entry per CDR3 protein. The sample carries more than 140,000 distinct CDR3 sequences, around 4% recorded once. The total RNA was obtained from whole blood that was not fractionated. The receptors stem from a female donor in good health.

This clonotype was seen many times. This chain joins TRBV3-1 and TRBJ2-7, with D perhaps TRBD1 or TRBD2 (5 bases each). The CDR3 runs 16 residues. Germline CDR1 is LGHDT and CDR2 is YNNKEL (reference sequence). V lost 4 bases, J lost 2 bases, and 18 bases lay in between. The CDR3: CASSPEGTRFTYEQYF. The CDR3 nucleotides are TGTGCCAGCAGCCCCGAAGGGACCAGGTTCACCTACGAGCAGTACTTC.

This clonotype has ten or more counts. The chain is built from TRBV28 and TRBJ1-1; 8 nucleotides line up with TRBD1. The CDR3 runs 13 residues. Germline V gene data show CDR1 as MDHEN and CDR2 as SYDVKM. The CDR3 sequence: CATAGGVVTEAFF. CDR3 DNA sequence: TGTGCGACGGCAGGGGGCGTCGTCACTGAAGCTTTCTTT.

In its sample, this clonotype was seen many times. The CDR3 DNA follows: TGTGCCAGCAGCATAGGGGGACACCCTAATGAAAAACTGTTTTTT. Protein product: CASSIGGHPNEKLFF. The J gene is TRBJ1-4, the V gene TRBV6-1; a weak D match, TRBD1 (6 bases). This CDR3 has 15 residues. From germline, CDR1 is MNHNS and CDR2 SASEGT. Trimming pared 6 bases from V and 3 bases from J, leaving 14 bases between.

This clonotype was seen ten or more times. This chain joins TRBV6-1 and TRBJ1-5; 10 positions match TRBD1. The CDR3 totals 18 residues. The trim removed 4 bases at V and 1 base at J, leaving 10 bases unmatched. Germline V lookup: CDR1 MNHNS, CDR2 SASEGT. In nucleotides, the CDR3 is TGTGCCAGCAGTGGTTGGACAGGGGGAACGTGGAGCAATCAGCCCCAGCATTTT. Residues: CASSGWTGGTWSNQPQHF.

There are many counts of this clonotype. The gene calls are TRBV10-3 and TRBJ2-3, with 8 bases matching TRBD2. V lost 7 bases and J lost 5; bases outside the gene matches: 8. The CDR3 contains 14 residues. Germline-derived CDR1 and CDR2 are ENHRY and SYGVKD. CDR3 amino acids: CAITTGGALDTQYF. CDR3 nucleotides: TGTGCCATCACTACCGGGGGGGCATTAGATACGCAGTATTTT.

There are many counts of this clonotype. V and J are TRBV5-1 and TRBJ1-6; TRBD1 is a possible D gene (6 bases). The CDR3 has 15 amino acids. Trimming pared 5 bases from V and 10 bases from J, leaving 19 bases between. The germline CDR1 and CDR2 sequences are SGHRS and YFSETQ. CDR3 residues: CASSWAGGGRSPLHF. The CDR3 nucleotides read TGCGCCAGCAGTTGGGCCGGGGGGGGGCGGTCACCCCTCCACTTT.

This clonotype was observed at least ten times. This rearrangement joins TRBV18 to TRBJ1-1; D might be TRBD1 (5 bases). The V gene lost 1 base and the J gene lost 8 bases, with 8 bases spanning the gap. CDR3 length equals 12 residues. Germline CDR1 is KGHSH and CDR2 is LQKENI. CDR3 coding DNA: TGTGCCAGCTCACCACGACAGTTAGAAGCTTTCTTT. As protein: CASSPRQLEAFF. Full variable domain (missing parts from reference TRBV18 and TRBJ1-1): NAGVMQNPRHLVRRRGQEARLRCSPMKGHSHVYWYRQLPEEGLKFMVYLQKENIIDESGMPKERFSAEFPKEGPSILRIQQVVRGDSAAYFCASSPRQLEAFFGQGTRLTVV.

On this clonotype itself: Being one base from a much bigger clone, this may be a read error. The chain is built from TRBV5-1 and TRBJ2-7, with D perhaps TRBD2 (6 bases). V lost 4 bases, J lost 5 bases, and 16 bases lay in between. Germline loops: CDR1 SGHRS, CDR2 YFSETQ. There are 14 residues in the CDR3. This CDR3 is CASSPGENTDEQYF. The CDR3 DNA sequence: TGCGCCAGCAGCCCGGGAGAGAACACCGACGAGCAGTACTTC.

This clonotype came up many times. This chain joins TRBV7-9 and TRBJ2-3, with 8 positions matching TRBD2. V lost 5 bases to trimming and J lost 2 bases; unmatched junction nucleotides: 9. CDR1 is SEHNR, CDR2 FQNEAQ, per germline (reference sequence). This CDR3 region has 16 residues. The CDR3 DNA sequence: TGTGCCAGCAGCCTACTGGTAGCGGGGTCCACAGATACGCAGTATTTT. Translation: CASSLLVAGSTDTQYF.

This clonotype was counted many times. The chain uses TRBV4-2 and TRBJ2-2; tentative D call: TRBD1 (6 bases). CDR1 is LGHNA and CDR2 is YNFKEQ in the germline V gene. The CDR3 consists of 17 residues. V dropped 0 bases and J dropped 5 bases, with 16 bases sitting between them. CDR3 nucleotides: TGTGCCAGCAGCCAAGATGTTGGCAGGGGTACGACCGGGGAGCTGTTTTTT. Its protein is CASSQDVGRGTTGELFF.

The chain couples TRBV19 to TRBJ2-7; D ambiguous. The ends were cut back, 3 bases at V and 3 bases at J, with 18 bases in the middle. Germline V CDR1 and CDR2: LNHDA, SQIVND (reference sequence). This CDR3 region has 16 residues. This CDR3 is CASSIRSVAGSYEQYF. CDR3 coding DNA: TGTGCCAGTAGTATTCGGTCGGTTGCTGGTAGCTACGAGCAGTACTTC.

Details on this clonotype: A much bigger clone sits one base away, suggesting this may be a read error. This chain joins TRBV4-3 and TRBJ2-7; the D call may be TRBD1 or TRBD2 (5 bases each). With 0 bases removed from V and 5 bases from J, the gap between germline ends came to 23 bases. Germline loops: CDR1 LGHNA, CDR2 YSLEER. This CDR3 comprises 18 residues. CDR3 sequence: CASSQDIIRDGPADEQYF. CDR3 bases: TGCGCCAGCAGCCAAGATATTATCAGGGACGGTCCAGCCGACGAGCAGTACTTC.

This clonotype came up many times. The chain couples TRBV5-1 to TRBJ2-5, with D possibly TRBD2 on 6 matching bases. This CDR3 spans 15 amino acids. Per the germline V gene, CDR1 is SGHRS and CDR2 is YFSETQ. V was clipped by 0 bases and J by 4 bases, with 13 bases between them. Here the CDR3 DNA reads TGCGCCAGCAGCTTGGCCGGGAGAGACTTAGAGACCCAGTACTTC. It encodes CASSLAGRDLETQYF.

This clonotype was counted many times. The rearrangement uses TRBV7-2 and TRBJ2-7, with 14 bases matching TRBD2. The germline CDR1 and CDR2 sequences are SGHTA and FQGNSA. V lost 5 bases, J lost 4 bases, and 7 bases stayed unmatched. The CDR3 has 16 amino acids. The CDR3 region has the DNA TGTGCCAGCAGCCAAGGGACTAGCGGGGGTTGGTACGAGCAGTACTTC. This codes for CASSQGTSGGWYEQYF.

This clonotype was recorded many times. The chain combines TRBV27 with TRBJ1-2, with a possible D match to TRBD1 (6 bases). The CDR3 length is 16 residues. Germline V gives CDR1 MNHEY, CDR2 SMNVEV (reference sequence). V was pared by 5 bases and J by 5 bases, with 21 bases between. DNA for the CDR3: TGTGCCAGCAGTCCAGCCCTACAGGGTCCCCATTATGGCTACACCTTC. The encoded protein is CASSPALQGPHYGYTF.